Listed below are T cell receptor beta chains from one sample, sequenced in a study of blood T cells in healthy people across ages. MiXCR was run by TCRdb on the 5' RACE reads, yielding one entry per CDR3 protein. This table holds hundreds of thousands of distinct CDR3 sequences, approximately 60% found once. The sample was blood. Source of these receptors: a man aged 40-49 years in good health. Both conserved end residues are part of each CDR3. D genes are given only for firm matches. Some rows mark clone size as missing; the rest say once, few, many or name a class of expanded clone.

>TRBV12-3/TRBV12-4|TRBJ1-6|few|-
CASTYKTRVNSPLHF
TGTGCCAGCACTTATAAGACCCGGGTTAATTCACCCCTCCACTTT
>TRBV24-1|TRBJ2-1|-|TRBD1
CATSDTDRDQQFF
TGTGCCACCAGTGATACCGACAGGGACCAGCAGTTCTTC
>TRBV7-3|TRBJ1-2|-|-
CASSLSSGEQFFGPGTLGDYGYTF
-
>TRBV7-9|TRBJ2-1|-|-
CASSRLSSYNEQFF
TGTGCCAGCAGCCGACTGAGCTCCTACAATGAGCAGTTCTTC
>TRBV12-3/TRBV12-4|TRBJ2-5|once|TRBD2
CASSPRSGTSGGLSYNEQYF
TGTGCCAGCAGTCCGCGTTCCGGGACTAGCGGGGGTTTATCCTACAATGAGCAGTACTTC
>TRBV6-6|TRBJ1-1|-|-
CASSLPGEYLNTEAFF
TGTGCCAGCAGTTTACCTGGGGAGTACTTGAACACTGAAGCTTTCTTT
>TRBV7-9|TRBJ2-7|-|-
CASSLVQGHGDEQYF
TGTGCCAGCAGCTTAGTGCAGGGGCATGGCGATGAGCAGTACTTC
>TRBV5-5|TRBJ2-7|few|TRBD2
CASSLGLAEAYEQYF
TGTGCCAGCAGCTTGGGACTAGCGGAGGCCTACGAGCAGTACTTC
>TRBV12-3/TRBV12-4|TRBJ2-7|-|-
CASSHQGTGGQQYF
TGTGCCAGCAGTCACCAGGGGACCGGCGGGCAGCAGTACTTC
>TRBV4-2|TRBJ2-1|few|TRBD2
CASSTGRGRGDYNEQFF
TGTGCCAGCAGCACCGGACGGGGGCGGGGGGACTACAATGAGCAGTTCTTC
>TRBV7-2|TRBJ2-7|-|-
CASSLDSPSGEQYF
TGTGCCAGCAGCTTAGACAGCCCCTCCGGCGAGCAGTACTTC
>TRBV13|TRBJ2-5|few|TRBD2
CASSNSGGATLQETQYF
TGTGCCAGCAGCAATAGCGGGGGGGCCACCCTCCAAGAGACCCAGTACTTC